This TCR beta chain comes out of a study of tissue T cells after allogeneic stem cell transplantation. Study-level results: Which tissue TCRs were alloreactive or antigen-specific was not determined. Some clones might be persisting host cells. Sampling depth was limited, and the cohort was small and clinically varied. Shared clones across patients were few; motif clustering revealed tissue-specific shared signatures.

Described time point: mouse harvest day 14 after allogeneic transplant. The graft held 10^6 splenic CD5+ T cells and 10^7 T-cell-depleted bone marrow cells. This mouse GVHD model was MHC-mismatched B6 to BALB/c, profiled day 7 or 14. This clone appeared a few times. No antigen is known for it. Genes and germline come from the mouse. The missing CDR3 end, 1 residue past where the read stops, is filled in from the germline J gene. The table came from immunoSEQ multiplex PCR; TCRdb's copy has only in-frame clones and leaves some out. The top ten clones hold 4.5% to 5.5% of a sample with several thousand clones, under 40% of them seen once. This CDR3 has 14 amino acids. Deletions cut 0 bases from V and 0 bases from J, with 4 bases between. Germline V lookup: CDR1 KGHPV, CDR2 FQNQEV (reference sequence).

The chain links TRBV26 to TRBJ2-4, with D hard to call. Material for sequencing was skin. This TCR derives from a female BALB/c mouse given C57BL/6 T cells with graft-versus-host disease after an allogeneic hematopoietic cell transplant. Incomplete CDR3 DNA: TGTGCCAGCAGTCTGTCCCTTAGTCAAAACACCTTGTAC. It encodes CASSLSLSQNTLY. The CDR3 in its entirety is CASSLSLSQNTLYF.